What follows are 16 T cell receptor beta chains derived from one specimen sequenced in a study of identical twins. From the 5' RACE reads, TCRdb called clonotypes with MiXCR, one entry per CDR3 protein. The data hold approximately 500,000 distinct CDR3 sequences, with over 12% observed a single time. These data were likewise used in another study, on yellow fever vaccine responses in identical twins.

Material: CD4+ T cells sorted from blood. The receptor set was obtained from a woman younger than 30 in good health.

This chain connects TRBV2 to TRBJ2-2, with TRBD2 identical over 10 bases. J lost 5 bases, V lost 2 bases, and 11 bases had no gene match. Germline V CDR1 and CDR2: SNHLY, FYNNEI. CDR3 length: 18 amino acids. The CDR3 coding sequence is TGTGCCAGCAGTGAACTAGCGGGAGAGCAGTGGGAGACCGGGGAGCTGTTTTTT. The encoded protein is CASSELAGEQWETGELFF.

The CDR3 is CASSLVGTGGTQYF. The CDR3 region has the DNA TGTGCCAGCAGCTTAGTTGGGACAGGGGGGACCCAGTACTTC. The rearrangement links TRBV7-6 to TRBJ2-5; 11 positions match TRBD1. The V gene end was trimmed by 1 base and the J gene end by 7 bases; junction bases not matched to a gene: 2. Germline CDR1 and CDR2: SGHVS and FNYEAQ. This CDR3 region has 14 residues.

The rearrangement joins TRBV2 to TRBJ1-6; D perhaps matches TRBD1 (6 bases). Trimming pared 3 bases from V and 9 bases from J, leaving 12 bases between. Germline lookup yields CDR1 SNHLY and CDR2 FYNNEI. The CDR3 extends over 14 amino acids. CDR3 DNA sequence: TGTGCCAGCAGTGAGCAGGGGAGAAGTTCACCCCTCCACTTT. Its protein is CASSEQGRSSPLHF.

This clonotype showed up many times. V and J are TRBV29-1 and TRBJ2-2; unclear D gene. CDR1 and CDR2 from the germline V gene are SQVTM and ANQGSEA. The CDR3 is made up of 13 amino acids. V was cut by 6 bases and J by 6 bases, with 14 bases left in between. In nucleotides, the CDR3 is TGCAGCGTGAGAGAGGTCGGGTCCGGGGAGCTGTTTTTT. Translated: CSVREVGSGELFF.

This clonotype was recorded many times. The chain carries TRBV3-1 and TRBJ2-1; D ambiguous. Trimming stripped 1 base from V and 15 bases from J, with 10 bases between. The germline gives CDR1 LGHDT, CDR2 YNNKEL (reference sequence). The CDR3 covers 11 residues. The CDR3 nucleotides read TGTGCCAGCAGCCAAGGGACCACCCCGTTCTTC. Translated: CASSQGTTPFF.

This clonotype was seen a handful of times. The chain has TRBV12-3 or TRBV12-4 and TRBJ2-7; 8 bases align to TRBD1. Trimming at V came to 6 bases and at J to 5 bases, leaving 9 bases not matched to a gene. This CDR3 is built from 14 residues. In DNA, the CDR3 is TGTGCCAGCAGCCATGGACAGGGTAGCCACGAGCAGTACTTC. It encodes CASSHGQGSHEQYF.

This chain uses TRBV10-3 with TRBJ2-2; 8 bases agree with TRBD2. CDR3 length equals 14 residues. Germline CDR1 and CDR2: ENHRY and SYGVKD. V shed 6 bases, J shed 1 base, and the junction held 1 base outside the gene matches. The CDR3 loop is CAISTSGNTGELFF. In nucleotides, the CDR3 is TGTGCCATCAGCACTAGCGGGAACACCGGGGAGCTGTTTTTT.

CDR3 sequence reads: CASSQVRRQGSYNEQFF. The CDR3 nucleotides read TGCGCCAGCAGCCAGGTACGCCGACAGGGGTCCTACAATGAGCAGTTCTTC. The chain recombines TRBV4-1 with TRBJ2-1; TRBD1 agrees at 8 bases. V dropped 3 bases and J dropped 1; count of bases not matched to a gene: 8. The CDR3 length is 17 residues. CDR1 is MGHRA and CDR2 is YSYEKL in the germline V gene.

The rearrangement uses TRBV7-8 and TRBJ2-5, with a weak D call TRBD1 (6 bases). This CDR3 has 15 residues. Germline V gene lookup returns CDR1 SGHVS and CDR2 FQNEAQ. The ends were cut back, 2 bases at V and 5 bases at J, with 15 bases in the middle. CDR3 nucleotides: TGTGCCAGCAGCTTACGGGGTGACAGGCGGGAGACCCAGTACTTC. This encodes CASSLRGDRRETQYF.

This clonotype was seen ten or more times. The gene calls are TRBV25-1 and TRBJ1-2; the D gene is possibly TRBD1 (5 bases). From germline, CDR1 is MGHDK and CDR2 SYGVNS. The CDR3 spans 16 residues. V lost 0 bases and J lost 8, with 19 bases in between. The CDR3 sequence: CASSEYGTWRKVGYTF. The CDR3 nucleotides are TGTGCCAGCAGTGAATACGGGACCTGGAGAAAGGTGGGCTACACCTTC.

This clonotype occurred a few times. This chain joins TRBV12-3 or TRBV12-4 and TRBJ1-1; 7 bases match TRBD1. The CDR3 covers 14 residues. V dropped 1 base and J dropped 3; count of bases not matched to a gene: 2. This CDR3 is CASSLEGAYTEAFF. The CDR3 DNA sequence: TGTGCCAGCAGTTTAGAGGGGGCGTACACTGAAGCTTTCTTT.

The sample holds one count of this clonotype. The chain employs TRBV24-1 and TRBJ2-1; 9 bases are shared with TRBD1. The CDR3 loop spans 16 amino acids. Germline V gene lookup returns CDR1 KGHDR and CDR2 SFDVKD. With V trimmed by 4 bases and J by 6 bases, 9 bases remained unmatched. CDR3 bases: TGTGCCACCAGTGACCCAGATGACAGGGGGAGCAATGAGCAGTTCTTC. Amino acids: CATSDPDDRGSNEQFF.

This clonotype has a handful of counts. The chain has TRBV2 and TRBJ1-5, with 11 bases identical to TRBD1. The CDR3 runs to 15 residues. With V trimmed by 7 bases and J by 4 bases, 6 bases remained unmatched. Germline CDR1 is SNHLY and CDR2 is FYNNEI. The CDR3 sequence: CASNLDRGLNQPQHF. The CDR3 DNA reads TGTGCCAGCAACCTGGACAGGGGGCTGAATCAGCCCCAGCATTTT. The full variable domain, with the rest looked up from reference TRBV2 and TRBJ1-5, is EPEVTQTPSHQVTQMGQEVILRCVPISNHLYFYWYRQILGQKVEFLVSFYNNEISEKSEIFDDQFSVERPDGSNFTLKIRSTKLEDSAMYFCASNLDRGLNQPQHFGDGTRLSIL.

As for this clonotype: A read error is possible here, since a much larger clone lies one base away. This rearrangement joins TRBV6-6 to TRBJ2-7; D perhaps matches TRBD2 (5 bases). Between the trimmed V and J ends, which lost 4 bases and 5 bases, there was a span of 6 bases. The CDR3 is 11 residues long. The germline gives CDR1 MNHNY, CDR2 SVGAGI (reference sequence). The DNA for the CDR3 is TGTGCCAGCAGTTCCGGGAACGAGCAGTACGTC. Translating it yields CASSSGNEQYV.

This clonotype was observed a handful of times. J is TRBJ1-2 and V is TRBV4-1; the D gene is possibly TRBD1 (5 bases). Germline assignment: CDR1 MGHRA and CDR2 YSYEKL. CDR3 length: 16 amino acids. Trimming left V 1 base short and J 2 bases short, with 14 bases between. The chain's CDR3 is CASSQGGGRVNYGYTF. In DNA, the CDR3 is TGCGCCAGCAGCCAAGGGGGGGGTCGTGTAAACTATGGCTACACCTTC.

This CDR3 is CSARAGQGNYEQYV. CDR3 DNA sequence: TGCAGTGCTAGAGCCGGACAGGGAAACTACGAGCAGTACGTC. This sequence joins TRBV20-1 and TRBJ2-7, with TRBD1 identical over 8 bases. The CDR3 covers 14 residues. Germline V gene sequence: CDR1 DFQATT, CDR2 SNEGSKA (reference sequence). Trimming removed 1 base from V and 3 bases from J; junction bases left unmatched: 5.